This T cell receptor beta chain appears in the sequencing data of a study of T cells in Graves' hyperthyroidism and ophthalmopathy. Background on the study: Prior to any treatment, at the point of initial diagnosis, peripheral blood was collected.

Deletions cut 2 bases from V and 4 bases from J, with 15 bases between. The CDR3 has 15 residues. Germline V gene lookup returns CDR1 MDHEN and CDR2 SYDVKM. Overall study findings and caveats: The model foresaw ophthalmopathy a median roughly 6.3 months prior to onset. Separating ophthalmopathy from stable hyperthyroidism was achieved by a 13 V-J model.

Diagnosing involved the use of clinical symptoms, serum thyroxine and TRAb, thyroid ultrasound and orbital computed tomography. RNA transcripts gave rise to amplified TCR beta CDR3 regions. A set of HTBI primers served as the primers for a first-round RT-PCR of the TCR CDR3. TCRdb re-called the multiplex PCR reads with MiXCR, one entry per CDR3 protein. Here the sample spans 560,000 or so distinct CDR3 sequences, about 20% being singletons. This clonotype was counted ten times or more. Antigen specificity is unknown. The V call is TRBV28, the J call TRBJ2-7; a weak D match, TRBD2 (7 bases). The origin of this receptor is a man aged 40-55 years with Graves' ophthalmopathy. Material for sequencing was blood. The CDR3 DNA follows: TGTGCCAGCAGTTTAGATATACAGGGAGGGTACGAGCAGTACTTC. This gives the protein CASSLDIQGGYEQYF.